These 13 T cell receptor beta chains came from one sample sequenced in a study of blood T cell repertoires in COVID-19. Clones were read by immunoSEQ multiplex PCR, and TCRdb kept only the in-frame ones, dropping some. The profile covers a few hundred thousand clones, with around 89% appearing a single time and 1.5% to 2% taken by the ten largest. Sequenced input: peripheral blood. These receptor sequences come from a woman in her 30s with COVID-19, enrolled during active disease.

V usage is TRBV5-6 and J usage is TRBJ2-5; D is perhaps TRBD1 (5 bases). V lost 8 bases to trimming and J lost 2 bases, with 19 bases between them. The CDR3 runs to 15 residues. Per the germline V gene, CDR1 is SGHDT and CDR2 is YYEEEE. For the CDR3, the DNA is TGTGCCAGTAGCCGCAGACAGTATTTACAAGAGACCCAGTACTTC. It encodes CASSRRQYLQETQYF.

The chain links TRBV7-5 to TRBJ1-2; whether TRBD1, the table's D call, matches the DNA was not checked. TRBV7-5 is deemed a pseudogene. The CDR3 runs to 18 residues. The CDR3 reads CARSLDWHGGTGEYGYTF. CDR3 in DNA: TGTGCCAGAAGCTTAGATTGGCATGGGGGGACAGGGGAATATGGCTACACCTTC.

The CDR3 sequence is CASSVQGRARNTEAFF. The CDR3 DNA is TGTGCCAGCAGCGTCCAGGGGCGAGCTAGGAACACTGAAGCTTTCTTT. The gene calls are TRBV5-6 and TRBJ1-1, with D possibly TRBD1 on 6 matching bases. The CDR3 covers 16 residues. V was clipped by 4 bases and J by 1 base, with 17 bases between them. The germline gives CDR1 SGHDT, CDR2 YYEEEE.

This clone has just one count. The CDR3 DNA reads as TGTGCCAGCAGTTCTACGGGGGTATCCTACGAGCAGTACTTC. Protein: CASSSTGVSYEQYF. The V call is TRBV11-3, the J call TRBJ2-7; D perhaps matches TRBD2 (6 bases). The V and J ends lost 6 bases and 1 base respectively, with 13 bases between them. The CDR3 runs to 14 residues. Germline V gene lookup returns CDR1 SGHNT and CDR2 YENEEA.

The genes are TRBV7-9 and TRBJ2-1; weak D call: TRBD2 (5 bases). Germline values: CDR1 SEHNR, CDR2 FQNEAQ (reference sequence). The ends were cut back, 2 bases at V and 6 bases at J, with 14 bases in the middle. The CDR3 runs to 15 residues. CDR3 DNA: TGTGCCAGCAGCTTAAGGGAGATTCCCGGCAATGAGCAGTTCTTC. Amino acid sequence: CASSLREIPGNEQFF.

This clone was recorded once. The chain uses TRBV18 and TRBJ2-5; 10 nucleotides line up with TRBD2. Germline CDR1 and CDR2: KGHSH and LQKENI. The J segment lost 5 bases and the V segment lost 5 bases, leaving 5 bases of the junction unmatched. The CDR3 is 14 amino acids. DNA of the CDR3: TGTGCCAGCTCAGCGACAGCGGGAGGGGAGACCCAGTACTTC. It yields the protein CASSATAGGETQYF.

The rearrangement joins TRBV10-1 to TRBJ1-3; 9 nucleotides agree with TRBD1. CDR1 and CDR2 from the germline V gene are WNHNN and SYGVQD (reference sequence). This CDR3 contains 19 residues. J lost 0 bases, V lost 4 bases, and 13 bases had no gene match. The CDR3 DNA sequence: TGCGCCAGCAGTGTTAGAACAGGGGGCTACCCCTGCTCTGGAAACACCATATATTTT. Protein: CASSVRTGGYPCSGNTIYF.

The rearrangement joins TRBV24-1 to TRBJ1-1; D uncertain. The V end was cut by 8 bases, the J end by 5 bases, with 8 bases between. Per the germline V gene, CDR1 is KGHDR and CDR2 is SFDVKD. The CDR3 is 11 amino acids. The CDR3 DNA reads TGTGCCACCACGTCAGGAACTGAAGCTTTCTTT. It codes for CATTSGTEAFF.

The rearrangement uses TRBV6-5 and TRBJ2-3, with 11 positions matching TRBD2. The CDR3 totals 15 residues. CDR1 is MNHEY, CDR2 SVGAGI, per germline. V trimming: 6 bases; J trimming: 4 bases; junction bases outside the gene matches: 6. CDR3 amino acids: CASRPTSGAADTQYF. The CDR3 nucleotides read TGTGCCAGCAGGCCGACTAGCGGGGCTGCAGATACGCAGTATTTT.

J is TRBJ2-7 and V is TRBV5-8, with a possible D match to TRBD1 (6 bases). CDR1 is SGHTS and CDR2 is YDEGEE in the germline V gene. This CDR3 spans 14 amino acids. Trimming shortened V by 2 bases and J by 0 bases, and 9 bases separated the two germline ends. The CDR3 DNA sequence: TGTGCCAGCAGCTTCACAGGGCCCTCCTACGAGCAGTACTTC. It specifies CASSFTGPSYEQYF.

About this clone: A junction boundary mismatches the germline segment, possibly from a read error. The chain couples TRBV2 to TRBJ1-3, with 8 bases aligning to TRBD1. Germline CDR1 and CDR2: SNHLY and FYNNEI. CDR3 size: 12 residues. Here the CDR3 DNA reads TGTGCCGGCAGGGGGCCTGGAAACACCATATATTTT. Amino acids: CAGRGPGNTIYF.

The chain uses TRBV6-6 and TRBJ1-2; 8 positions agree with TRBD1. The V gene end was trimmed by 6 bases and the J gene end by 4 bases; junction bases not matched to a gene: 4. This CDR3 is 13 amino acids long. The germline V gene has CDR1 MNHNY and CDR2 SVGAGI (reference sequence). The CDR3 DNA sequence: TGTGCCAGCAGCGCACAGGGGGGCTATGGCTACACCTTC. This codes for CASSAQGGYGYTF.

V gene TRBV6-2 or TRBV6-3 combines with J gene TRBJ1-1; D not resolved. Trimming took off 3 bases at V and 2 bases at J, with 13 bases between the two ends. Germline V lookup: CDR1 MNHEY, CDR2 SVGEGT. The length of the CDR3 is 15 residues. CDR3: CASSYYTPQNTEAFF. The DNA for the CDR3 is TGTGCCAGCAGTTATTACACCCCCCAAAACACTGAAGCTTTCTTT.